These 11 T cell receptor beta chains originate from one sample sequenced in a study of CD8 T cells in Susac syndrome. RNA amounts of roughly 0.45 to 1 ug underwent reverse transcription with random hexamers. TCRdb reprocessed the immunoSEQ multiplex PCR reads via MiXCR and lists one record per CDR3 protein. The data hold around 230,000 distinct CDR3 sequences, with 95% observed a single time. The sequenced sample was CD4+ T cells from PBMCs. Source of these receptors: a human donor with multiple sclerosis.

The gene calls are TRBV15 and TRBJ2-1; perhaps D is TRBD1 or TRBD2 (5 bases each). Trimming stripped 1 base from V and 8 bases from J, with 21 bases between. Per germline, CDR1 LNHNV and CDR2 YYDKDF (reference sequence). The CDR3 sequence is 17 residues long. For the CDR3, the DNA is TGTGCCACCAGCAGAGGTGGCGGGCAGGGAATTGTCGATGAGCAGTTCTTC. Translated: CATSRGGGQGIVDEQFF.

CDR3 DNA: TGTGCCAGTGGGGGGGGAGATGAGCAGTTCTTC. Protein sequence: CASGGGDEQFF. The chain recombines TRBV28 with TRBJ2-1, with 7 nucleotides matching TRBD2. Germline CDR1 and CDR2: MDHEN and SYDVKM. J was trimmed by 8 bases and V by 9 bases; bases with no gene match: 4. This CDR3 contains 11 residues.

The rearrangement uses TRBV7-9 and TRBJ2-7; D is possibly TRBD1 (6 bases). V was clipped by 2 bases and J by 3 bases, with 20 bases between them. The CDR3 loop spans 17 amino acids. The germline V gene has CDR1 SEHNR and CDR2 FQNEAQ (reference sequence). The CDR3 protein is CASSLLGIGTRNYEQYF. The CDR3 nucleotides are TGTGCCAGCAGCTTACTTGGTATCGGGACACGAAACTACGAGCAGTACTTC.

This chain links TRBV29-1 with TRBJ1-2; TRBD1 agrees at 9 bases. Germline trimming cut 7 bases from V and 1 base from J; bases unmatched to any gene: 4. CDR1 SQVTM and CDR2 ANQGSEA come from the germline V gene. The CDR3 length is 13 residues. CDR3 sequence (DNA): TGCAGCGCGGGGACAGGGCTTAACTATGGCTACACCTTC. It specifies CSAGTGLNYGYTF.

The CDR3 DNA reads as TGTGCCAGCAGCTTAGGTGACGGAGACTATGGCTACACCTTC. Translated: CASSLGDGDYGYTF. The gene calls are TRBV7-9 and TRBJ1-2; D is undetermined. The CDR3 spans 14 residues. The V end was cut by 1 base, the J end by 3 bases, with 9 bases between. Germline lookup yields CDR1 SEHNR and CDR2 FQNEAQ (reference sequence). The full variable domain, with the rest looked up from reference TRBV7-9 and TRBJ1-2, is DTGVSQNPRHKITKRGQNVTFRCDPISEHNRLYWYRQTLGQGPEFLTYFQNEAQLEKSRLLSDRFSAERPKGSFSTLEIQRTEQGDSAMYLCASSLGDGDYGYTFGSGTRLTVV.

This rearrangement joins TRBV5-1 to TRBJ2-5; D is unresolved. Germline values: CDR1 SGHRS, CDR2 YFSETQ. Trimming pared 0 bases from V and 3 bases from J, leaving 9 bases between. The CDR3 extends over 14 amino acids. The CDR3 DNA reads as TGCGCCAGCAGCTTGGCCTTTCGAGAAGAGACCCAGTACTTC. Translation: CASSLAFREETQYF.

This clonotype was recorded once. The chain combines TRBV3-1 with TRBJ2-7, with 9 nucleotides matching TRBD1. This CDR3 region has 14 residues. Germline-derived CDR1 and CDR2 are LGHDT and YNNKEL (reference sequence). Trimming at V came to 3 bases and at J to 3 bases, leaving 3 bases not matched to a gene. The CDR3 DNA follows: TGTGCCAGCAGCCAGTCGACAGGGGGCTACGAGCAGTACTTC. Translation: CASSQSTGGYEQYF.

CDR3 region: CAISRLAPPETQYF. CDR3 sequence (DNA): TGTGCCATCAGTCGACTAGCCCCCCCAGAGACCCAGTACTTC. This chain links TRBV10-3 with TRBJ2-5, with 7 bases matching TRBD2. V was pared by 5 bases and J by 4 bases, with 7 bases of the junction left unmatched. CDR1 and CDR2 from the germline V gene are ENHRY and SYGVKD. The CDR3 has 14 amino acids.

CDR3 sequence (DNA): TGCGCCAGCAGCTTGAAACGAGGGAACACTGAAGCTTTCTTT. Translated, it gives CASSLKRGNTEAFF. V gene TRBV5-1 combines with J gene TRBJ1-1; D unclear. V lost 1 base and J lost 1, with 8 bases in between. Germline loops: CDR1 SGHRS, CDR2 YFSETQ. This CDR3 spans 14 amino acids.

J is TRBJ2-1 and V is TRBV3-1; 10 nucleotides line up with TRBD2. There are 14 residues in the CDR3. The V gene's germline CDR1 is LGHDT and CDR2 YNNKEL (reference sequence). V was pared by 6 bases and J by 10 bases, with 9 bases of the junction left unmatched. DNA for the CDR3: TGTGCCAGCAGAAGGGCTAGCGGGAGCTTGGAGCAGTTCTTC. Translation: CASRRASGSLEQFF.

V is TRBV20-1 and J is TRBJ2-3; 8 positions match TRBD1. V was pared by 0 bases and J by 6 bases, with 11 bases of the junction left unmatched. The germline CDR1 and CDR2 sequences are DFQATT and SNEGSKA (reference sequence). The CDR3 loop spans 16 amino acids. CDR3 loop: CSARDLDRAQTDTQYF. CDR3 nucleotide sequence: TGCAGTGCTAGAGATCTGGACAGGGCCCAGACCGATACGCAGTATTTT.